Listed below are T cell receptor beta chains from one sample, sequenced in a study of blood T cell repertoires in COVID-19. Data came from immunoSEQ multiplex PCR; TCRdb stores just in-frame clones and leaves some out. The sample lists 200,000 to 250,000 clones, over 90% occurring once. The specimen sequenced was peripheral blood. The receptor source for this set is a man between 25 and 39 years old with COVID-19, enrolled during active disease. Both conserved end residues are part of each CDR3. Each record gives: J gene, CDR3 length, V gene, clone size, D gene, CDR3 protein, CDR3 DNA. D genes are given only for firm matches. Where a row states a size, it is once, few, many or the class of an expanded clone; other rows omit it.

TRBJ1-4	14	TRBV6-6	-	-	CASNGQATNEKLFF	TGTGCCAGCAATGGACAAGCAACTAATGAAAAACTGTTTTTT
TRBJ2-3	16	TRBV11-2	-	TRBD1	CASSLARGRDTDTQYF	TGTGCCAGCAGCTTAGCCAGGGGGCGCGACACAGATACGCAGTATTTT
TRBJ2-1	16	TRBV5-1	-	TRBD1	CASSLGQGAVDNEQFF	TGCGCCAGCAGCTTGGGGCAGGGGGCTGTAGACAATGAGCAGTTCTTC
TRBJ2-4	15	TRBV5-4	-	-	CASSLAGGSKNIQYF	TGTGCCAGCAGCTTGGCTGGAGGGTCCAAAAACATTCAGTACTTC
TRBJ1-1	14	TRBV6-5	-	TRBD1	CASRVMTGGTEAFF	TGTGCCAGCAGAGTTATGACAGGGGGCACTGAAGCTTTCTTT
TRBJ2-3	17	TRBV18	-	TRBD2	CASSPPRLAGGQDTQYF	TGTGCCAGCTCACCACCCCGACTAGCGGGGGGGCAGGATACGCAGTATTTT
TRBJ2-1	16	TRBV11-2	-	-	CASSLGPRQVYNEQFF	TGTGCCAGCAGCTTAGGCCCTCGACAGGTATACAATGAGCAGTTCTTC
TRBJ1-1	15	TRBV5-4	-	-	CASSLDRVRLTEAFF	TGTGCCAGCAGCTTGGACAGGGTCAGGCTCACTGAAGCTTTCTTT
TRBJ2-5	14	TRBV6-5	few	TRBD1	CASTQQGAVETQYF	TGTGCCAGCACCCAACAGGGGGCAGTGGAGACCCAGTACTTC
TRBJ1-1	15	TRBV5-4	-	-	CASSPVDPGGTEAFF	TGTGCCAGCAGCCCGGTGGACCCCGGAGGGACTGAAGCTTTCTTT
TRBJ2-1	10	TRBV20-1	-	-	CSAQDNEQFF	TGCAGTGCGCAGGACAATGAGCAGTTCTTC
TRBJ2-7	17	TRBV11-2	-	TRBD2	CASSLVGGTSGGYEQYF	TGTGCCAGCAGCTTAGTCGGGGGGACTAGCGGGGGCTACGAGCAGTACTTC
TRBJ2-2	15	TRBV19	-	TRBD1	CASSRQGSNTGELFF	TGTGCCAGTAGCCGACAGGGATCGAACACCGGGGAGCTGTTTTTT
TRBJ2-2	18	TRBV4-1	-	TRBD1	CASSQTGTGGKNTGELFF	TGCGCCAGCAGCCAAACCGGGACAGGGGGAAAGAACACCGGGGAGCTGTTTTTT
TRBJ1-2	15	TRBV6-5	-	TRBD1	CASSSGTGGDYGYTF	TGTGCCAGCAGCTCCGGGACAGGGGGCGACTATGGCTACACCTTC
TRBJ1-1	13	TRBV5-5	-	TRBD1	CASAPGGQLEAFF	TGTGCCAGCGCCCCAGGGGGACAGCTTGAAGCTTTCTTT
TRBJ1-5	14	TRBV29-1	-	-	CSARLGGGNQPQHF	TGCAGCGCTCGGCTCGGGGGGGGCAATCAGCCCCAGCATTTT
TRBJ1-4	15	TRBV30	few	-	CAWSVRGGENEKLFF	TGTGCCTGGAGTGTAAGGGGGGGGGAGAATGAAAAACTGTTTTTT
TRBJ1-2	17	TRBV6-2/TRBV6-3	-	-	CASSYPLQGIANYGYTF	TGTGCCAGCAGTTACCCGCTCCAGGGTATAGCTAACTATGGCTACACCTTC
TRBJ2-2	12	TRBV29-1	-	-	CSVDRNTGELFF	TGCAGCGTCGACAGGAACACCGGGGAGCTGTTTTTT
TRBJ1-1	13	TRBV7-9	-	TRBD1	CASSLTGGTEAFF	TGTGCCAGCAGCTTGACAGGGGGGACTGAAGCTTTCTTT
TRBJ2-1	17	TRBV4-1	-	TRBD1	CASSQGRQGRMVNEQFF	TGCGCCAGCAGCCAAGGCCGACAGGGAAGAATGGTCAATGAGCAGTTCTTC